The 23 T cell receptor beta chains listed next were all sequenced from one sample in a study of T cells in localized non-small cell lung cancer. Assay used: immunoSEQ multiplex PCR; TCRdb lists only in-frame clones, some missing. The data show about 3,500 clones, roughly 25% seen once. Sequenced material: lung tumor tissue, taken before any cancer treatment. These receptors were collected from a woman aged 35 to 70 with stage I lung adenocarcinoma.

Judged by abundance, this clone is medium-sized. The rearrangement links TRBV6-8 to TRBJ1-6, with D perhaps matching TRBD1 (5 bases). The V end was cut by 5 bases, the J end by 4 bases, with 9 bases between. CDR1 is MNHGY and CDR2 is SAAAGT in the germline V gene. The CDR3 has 14 amino acids. For the CDR3, the DNA is TGTGCCAGCAGTGCGGGACCTTATAATTCACCCCTCCACTTT. Protein sequence: CASSAGPYNSPLHF.

CDR3 residues: CASRRTSGGEWEQFF. The CDR3 DNA sequence: TGTGCCAGTAGAAGGACTAGCGGGGGAGAGTGGGAGCAGTTCTTC. V is TRBV19 and J is TRBJ2-1; 13 positions match TRBD2. Germline V gene lookup returns CDR1 LNHDA and CDR2 SQIVND (reference sequence). Trimming at V came to 6 bases and at J to 10 bases, leaving 9 bases not matched to a gene. The CDR3 runs to 15 residues.

The chain combines TRBV28 with TRBJ1-3; D gene uncertain. CDR1 and CDR2 from the germline V gene are MDHEN and SYDVKM. The CDR3 covers 13 residues. The V gene lost 10 bases and the J gene lost 0 bases, with 10 bases spanning the gap. The CDR3: CATRGSSGNTIYF. The CDR3, as DNA: TGTGCCACCAGAGGGTCCTCTGGAAACACCATATATTTT. Full variable domain (remainder filled in from reference TRBV28 and TRBJ1-3): DVKVTQSSRYLVKRTGEKVFLECVQDMDHENMFWYRQDPGLGLRLIYFSYDVKMKEKGDIPEGYSVSREKKERFSLILESASTNQTSMYLCATRGSSGNTIYFGEGSWLTVV.

This clone came up a few times. This chain links TRBV15 with TRBJ1-6; tentatively, D is TRBD1 (5 bases). The length of the CDR3 is 16 residues. Trimming took off 0 bases at V and 9 bases at J, with 15 bases between the two ends. Germline V CDR1 and CDR2: LNHNV, YYDKDF (reference sequence). The DNA for the CDR3 is TGTGCCACCAGCAGAGATCGAAGGGGTCCGGGTTCACCCCTCCACTTT. This sequence encodes CATSRDRRGPGSPLHF.

The genes are TRBV19 and TRBJ2-4, with TRBD2 identical over 8 bases. Germline V CDR1 and CDR2: LNHDA, SQIVND (reference sequence). Trimming took 2 bases from V and 0 from J; bases not matched to a gene: 6. This CDR3 is built from 17 residues. The CDR3 is CASSITTSVQAKNIQYF. The CDR3 DNA reads TGTGCCAGTAGTATAACGACTAGCGTCCAAGCCAAAAACATTCAGTACTTC.

This clone was counted a few times. This chain links TRBV28 with TRBJ2-5, with 7 bases fitting TRBD2. Germline V gene sequence: CDR1 MDHEN, CDR2 SYDVKM. J lost 5 bases, V lost 3 bases, and 0 bases had no gene match. The CDR3 length is 12 residues. The CDR3 spells CASSFGGETQYF. DNA of the CDR3: TGTGCCAGCAGTTTCGGGGGGGAGACCCAGTACTTC.

This clone turned up a few times. This chain joins TRBV2 and TRBJ1-2; D is ambiguous. Germline values: CDR1 SNHLY, CDR2 FYNNEI. Trimming stripped 3 bases from V and 4 bases from J, with 18 bases between. The CDR3 is 16 amino acids. The CDR3 loop is CASSDMGSTGGYGYTF. The CDR3 bases are TGTGCCAGCAGTGACATGGGATCGACGGGAGGCTATGGCTACACCTTC.

CDR3 protein: CASSLEGLSTEAFF. CDR3 bases: TGCGCCAGCAGCTTGGAAGGGTTGAGCACTGAAGCTTTCTTT. V and J are TRBV5-1 and TRBJ1-1; no clear D gene. Germline V lookup: CDR1 SGHRS, CDR2 YFSETQ. The CDR3 is made up of 14 amino acids. V lost 0 bases and J 4 bases, leaving 10 bases between the germline ends. Looking up the rest from reference TRBV5-1 and TRBJ1-1 gives the full variable domain: KAGVTQTPRYLIKTRGQQVTLSCSPISGHRSVSWYQQTPGQGLQFLFEYFSETQRNKGNFPGRFSGRQFSNSRSEMNVSTLELGDSALYLCASSLEGLSTEAFFGQGTRLTVV.

The rearrangement joins TRBV6-8 to TRBJ1-1; D not certain. V was shortened by 8 bases and J by 4 bases, with 14 bases between the two germline ends. Germline V gene sequence: CDR1 MNHGY, CDR2 SAAAGT. The CDR3 length is 13 residues. Here the CDR3 reads CASFTARLTEAFF. The CDR3 DNA is TGTGCCAGCTTCACGGCCAGGCTCACTGAAGCTTTCTTT.

This sequence joins TRBV12-5 and TRBJ2-7; D call uncertain. The CDR3 length is 15 residues. The germline V gene encodes CDR1 LGHNT and CDR2 FRNRAP. The CDR3 region is CASTLSGTLGYEQYF. DNA of the CDR3: TGTGCCAGCACCCTGTCTGGTACCCTCGGCTACGAGCAGTACTTC.

This chain links TRBV30 with TRBJ2-6; TRBD1 matches 8 bases. J gave up 2 bases and V 5 bases, and 2 bases lay outside the gene matches. The CDR3 has 14 residues. Per germline, CDR1 GTSNPN and CDR2 SVGIG (reference sequence). CDR3 protein: CAWVQGAGANVLTF. Here the CDR3 DNA reads TGTGCCTGGGTACAGGGGGCTGGGGCCAACGTCCTGACTTTC.

This chain links TRBV19 with TRBJ2-1; 12 bases match TRBD2. Germline assignment: CDR1 LNHDA and CDR2 SQIVND (reference sequence). CDR3 length equals 15 residues. V was pared by 5 bases and J by 6 bases, with 5 bases of the junction left unmatched. In DNA form, the CDR3 reads TGTGCCAGTAGTCAGACTAGCGGGGGAGTCAATGAGCAGTTCTTC. The encoded protein is CASSQTSGGVNEQFF.

This clone counts as medium-sized. V usage is TRBV11-3 and J usage is TRBJ1-2; D is ambiguous. Trimming removed 5 bases from V and 0 bases from J, with 13 bases in between. The CDR3 sequence is 15 residues long. CDR1 and CDR2 from the germline V gene are SGHNT and YENEEA. The CDR3 loop is CASSRLGRANYGYTF. CDR3 DNA sequence: TGTGCCAGCAGCCGCCTCGGCCGCGCTAACTATGGCTACACCTTC.

This clone was seen only a few times. The chain links TRBV19 to TRBJ1-5, with D perhaps TRBD1 (5 bases). CDR1 is LNHDA, CDR2 SQIVND, per germline (reference sequence). The CDR3 has 14 residues. V lost 6 bases, J lost 7 bases, and 16 bases lay in between. Here the CDR3 reads CASRSVGAGQPQHF. The CDR3 DNA sequence: TGTGCCAGTAGGAGTGTCGGGGCAGGGCAGCCCCAGCATTTT.

In its sample, this clone was seen a few times. This chain joins TRBV9 and TRBJ2-3; D possibly matches TRBD1 or TRBD2 (5 bases each). Trimming cost V 0 bases and J 6 bases, with 14 bases left between them. The CDR3 is 15 amino acids. CDR1 SGDLS and CDR2 YYNGEE come from the germline V gene. The CDR3 here is CASSVGGAITDTQYF. Written as DNA, the CDR3 is TGTGCCAGCAGCGTAGGAGGGGCGATAACTGATACGCAGTATTTT.

The V gene is TRBV7-4, the J gene TRBJ2-3; maybe TRBD1 (7 bases). The CDR3 has 15 amino acids. Germline CDR1 and CDR2: SGHVT and SQSDAQ. V dropped 5 bases and J dropped 2 bases, with 14 bases sitting between them. The CDR3, as DNA: TGTGCCAGCAGCCCGACAGGGACTTTCACAGATACGCAGTATTTT. Protein product: CASSPTGTFTDTQYF. The variable domain in full, completed from reference TRBV7-4 and TRBJ2-3, reads GAGVSQSPRYKVAKRGRDVALRCDSISGHVTLYWYRQTLGQGSEVLTYSQSDAQRDKSGRPSGRFSAERPERSVSTLKIQRTEQGDSAVYLCASSPTGTFTDTQYFGPGTRLTVL.

Only a few counts were recorded for this clone. The CDR3 DNA is TGTGCCACCAGCAGATCCGCGGGCGCGGTGTATCAGCCCCAGCATTTT. Translated, it gives CATSRSAGAVYQPQHF. The J gene is TRBJ1-5, the V gene TRBV15, with D uncertain. The V gene's germline CDR1 is LNHNV and CDR2 YYDKDF (reference sequence). Between the trimmed V and J ends, which lost 2 bases and 5 bases, there was a span of 16 bases. This CDR3 comprises 16 residues.

This chain links TRBV6-8 with TRBJ1-5, with 8 bases fitting TRBD1. The V gene's germline CDR1 is MNHGY and CDR2 SAAAGT. The trim removed 5 bases at V and 2 bases at J, leaving 8 bases unmatched. CDR3 length: 16 residues. CDR3 region: CASSEWTGFGNQPQHF. The CDR3 DNA is TGTGCCAGCAGTGAGTGGACAGGGTTCGGCAATCAGCCCCAGCATTTT.

The V and J genes are TRBV19 and TRBJ1-5; 7 nucleotides align to TRBD1. CDR1 and CDR2 (germline): LNHDA, SQIVND (reference sequence). The CDR3 loop spans 14 amino acids. Trimming removed 3 bases from V and 5 bases from J; junction bases left unmatched: 4. CDR3 coding DNA: TGTGCCAGTAGTATCAACAGGGGTGATCAGCCCCAGCATTTT. This gives the protein CASSINRGDQPQHF.

The chain recombines TRBV9 with TRBJ1-5; D perhaps matches TRBD1 (5 bases). The germline V gene has CDR1 SGDLS and CDR2 YYNGEE. There are 15 residues in the CDR3. Deletions cut 0 bases from V and 3 bases from J, with 10 bases between. The CDR3 region is CASSVASGPNQPQHF. CDR3 coding DNA: TGTGCCAGCAGCGTAGCTTCAGGGCCCAATCAGCCCCAGCATTTT.

V usage is TRBV10-2 and J usage is TRBJ1-5, with D unresolved. The CDR3 spans 15 residues. V was cut by 3 bases and J by 6 bases, with 15 bases left in between. Germline loops: CDR1 WSHSY, CDR2 SAAADI. The CDR3 spells CASSESGGRGQPQHF. In DNA, the CDR3 is TGCGCCAGCAGTGAATCGGGAGGGCGGGGTCAGCCCCAGCATTTT.

There are a few counts of this clone. The chain joins TRBV28 to TRBJ1-1, with TRBD1 matching over 8 bases. The length of the CDR3 is 15 residues. Trimming removed 5 bases from V and 6 bases from J; junction bases left unmatched: 11. CDR1 is MDHEN, CDR2 SYDVKM, per germline. The CDR3 DNA reads TGTGCCAGCAGTCCCAGCGACAGGGGATACGCTGAAGCTTTCTTT. Its translation is CASSPSDRGYAEAFF.

V is TRBV6-4 and J is TRBJ2-3; tentatively, D is TRBD2 (6 bases). Trimming took off 5 bases at V and 0 bases at J, with 24 bases between the two ends. The CDR3 contains 19 residues. Per the germline V gene, CDR1 is MRHNA and CDR2 is SNTAGT. Here the CDR3 reads CASSKSSAIAGPSTDTQYF. DNA of the CDR3: TGTGCCAGCAGTAAAAGCTCCGCAATCGCGGGACCGAGCACAGATACGCAGTATTTT.